The 10 T cell receptor beta chains reported below all come from one sample, sequenced in a study of vaccination and CD4 T cells after COVID-19. Treatment given: approximately 9-day PBMC culture with coronavirus spike peptide pools or control peptides (ViraFEST assay). The Oncomine TCR Beta short-read assay was what sequenced the DNA obtained from cultured CD4+ T cells. TCRdb ran MiXCR on the PCR reads and lists one entry per CDR3 protein. The sample consists of 15,000 or so distinct CDR3 sequences, around half of them appearing once. These TCRs are of unknown antigen specificity. The input for sequencing was cultured CD4+ T cells from blood, taken after SARS-CoV-2 vaccination. These receptors were taken from a human donor with COVID-19.

This clonotype has a handful of counts. CDR3 protein: CASTQTSGGASGELFF. The CDR3 DNA sequence: TGTGCCAGTACCCAGACTAGCGGGGGGGCTTCCGGGGAGCTGTTTTTT. The genes are TRBV19 and TRBJ2-2, with 14 bases fitting TRBD2. CDR1 is LNHDA, CDR2 SQIVND, per germline (reference sequence). This CDR3 has 16 amino acids. Trimming at V came to 7 bases and at J to 6 bases, leaving 7 bases not matched to a gene.

This chain connects TRBV12-3 or TRBV12-4 to TRBJ1-1, with 8 bases fitting TRBD1. This CDR3 has 14 residues. V was clipped by 4 bases and J by 3 bases; unmatched bases: 4. CDR3 DNA sequence: TGTGCCAGCAGTTCCGGACAGGGAGACACTGAAGCTTTCTTT. It is translated as CASSSGQGDTEAFF.

This clonotype has only a few counts. The chain joins TRBV7-2 to TRBJ1-5; D gene unclear. CDR1 is SGHTA, CDR2 FQGNSA, per germline. V was shortened by 1 base and J by 4 bases, with 11 bases between the two germline ends. This CDR3 spans 15 amino acids. Written as DNA, the CDR3 is TGTGCCAGCAGCTTAGATGTGTCAGGTAATCAGCCCCAGCATTTT. Residues: CASSLDVSGNQPQHF.

The V and J genes are TRBV12-2 and TRBJ2-5; the table assigns TRBD1, which was not confirmed against the DNA. TRBV12-2 is reported as a pseudogene. CDR3 length: 19 residues. CDR3 in DNA: TGTGCAAGTCGCTTAGCGCTAGATAAGCGGGGGCGATCCCAAGAGACCCAGTACTTC. Its protein is CASRLALDKRGRSQETQYF.

The rearrangement links TRBV10-1 to TRBJ2-6; D is tentatively TRBD1 or TRBD2 (5 bases each). The length of the CDR3 is 16 residues. The V and J ends lost 0 bases and 4 bases respectively, with 10 bases between them. CDR1 WNHNN and CDR2 SYGVQD come from the germline V gene (reference sequence). CDR3 loop: CASSESRGAGANVLTF. The CDR3 nucleotides read TGCGCCAGCAGTGAGTCCCGGGGCGCCGGGGCCAACGTCCTGACTTTC.

The DNA of the CDR3 is TGTGCCAGCACCCACACGCAGGCACAGGGGAATGGCTACACCTTC. Its translation is CASTHTQAQGNGYTF. V and J are TRBV12-3 or TRBV12-4 and TRBJ1-2, with 7 bases that match TRBD1. CDR3 size: 15 residues. V dropped 7 bases and J dropped 6; count of bases not matched to a gene: 14.

This clonotype showed up just a few times. The genes are TRBV6-1 and TRBJ1-1, with D possibly TRBD1 on 6 matching bases. The CDR3 extends over 12 amino acids. Germline V gene sequence: CDR1 MNHNS, CDR2 SASEGT. The V and J ends lost 7 bases and 6 bases respectively, with 12 bases between them. The CDR3 reads CASTTTGSEAFF. The CDR3 nucleotides read TGTGCCAGCACCACCACAGGGTCTGAAGCTTTCTTT.

The chain has TRBV6-5 and TRBJ1-1; 12 positions agree with TRBD1. Germline CDR1 reads MNHEY; CDR2 reads SVGAGI. The CDR3 covers 14 residues. V lost 2 bases to trimming and J lost 11 bases; unmatched junction nucleotides: 6. The CDR3, as DNA: TGTGCCAGCAGTTACCACGGGACAGGGGGCGGGGCTTTCTTT. This encodes CASSYHGTGGGAFF.

The CDR3 loop reads CSAVRFGSGITYEQYF. CDR3 nucleotide sequence: TGCAGTGCCGTACGGTTCGGGAGCGGTATAACCTACGAGCAGTACTTC. The chain carries TRBV20-1 and TRBJ2-7, with TRBD2 as a possible D gene (6 bases). Trimming removed 6 bases from V and 2 bases from J, with 23 bases in between. Germline V gives CDR1 DFQATT, CDR2 SNEGSKA (reference sequence). This CDR3 region has 16 residues.

The chain carries TRBV7-2 and TRBJ2-7; no clear D. Trimming removed 3 bases from V and 2 bases from J, with 11 bases in between. The germline V gene encodes CDR1 SGHTA and CDR2 FQGNSA. The CDR3 contains 14 residues. In DNA, the CDR3 is TGTGCCAGCAGCTTTTCCGCAGGTACCTACGAGCAGTACTTC. The encoded protein is CASSFSAGTYEQYF.